The text below deals with one T cell receptor (beta chain). What it binds is not known. Libraries were prepared by immunoSEQ multiplex PCR; TCRdb keeps only in-frame clonotypes and omits some of them. Among approximately 72,000 clones listed, 94% were seen once. This record belongs to a study of cytomegalovirus exposure and HLA in healthy donors. Study outcomes and limitations: According to the study, 150 to 200 TCR beta chains were cytomegalovirus-associated.

V shed 2 bases and J 7 bases; nucleotides not matched to a gene: 3. This CDR3 region has 13 residues. Per the germline V gene, CDR1 is SGHRS and CDR2 is YFSETQ. This chain uses TRBV5-1 with TRBJ2-1, with 7 bases identical to TRBD1. The sequence was collected from a woman younger than 35 in good health and CMV-seronegative. Material for sequencing was PBMCs. The CDR3 region is CASSLTGVNEQFF. For the CDR3, the DNA is TGCGCCAGCAGCTTAACAGGGGTTAATGAGCAGTTCTTC.